The 22 T cell receptor beta chains listed next were all sequenced from one sample in a study of beta chain features in type 1 diabetes. Antigens of these TCRs are unknown. Isolated RNA was reverse transcribed in full, so expressed TCRB transcripts were sequenced. Profiled with immunoSEQ multiplex PCR; TCRdb holds only in-frame clones, not every one. Among 500,000 to 650,000 clones listed, around 12% were seen once. Study findings and constraints: Patients with Type 1 diabetes showed moderately but significantly shorter TCRB CDR3s in all four CD4+ subsets.

The sequencing sample was made of naive CD4+ T cells from blood. The receptors here all came from a man younger than 45 with type 1 diabetes.

This clone was counted a few times. Other DNA sequences in the same sample also yield this CDR3. The V gene is TRBV7-2, the J gene TRBJ2-7; D might be TRBD2 (6 bases). Between the trimmed V and J ends, which lost 0 bases and 1 base, there was a span of 7 bases. Germline CDR1 is SGHTA and CDR2 is FQGNSA. The CDR3 runs 14 residues. The CDR3 is CASSLASGSYEQYF. The CDR3 DNA follows: TGTGCCAGCAGCTTAGCTAGCGGATCCTACGAGCAGTACTTC.

This clone appeared a few times. The chain employs TRBV6-6 and TRBJ1-5; no definite D call. This CDR3 is built from 11 residues. The V and J ends lost 2 bases and 11 bases respectively, with 7 bases between them. CDR1 MNHNY and CDR2 SVGAGI come from the germline V gene (reference sequence). CDR3 sequence (DNA): TGTGCCAGCAGTTACGGTGAAGCCCAGCATTTT. Translation gives CASSYGEAQHF.

Here the CDR3 reads CASSYGGRGGLETQYF. DNA for the CDR3: TGTGCCAGCAGTTACGGTGGCAGGGGAGGACTAGAGACCCAGTACTTC. The chain combines TRBV6-5 with TRBJ2-5; D could derive from TRBD1 or TRBD2 (6 bases each). Germline values: CDR1 MNHEY, CDR2 SVGAGI. V was clipped by 2 bases and J by 4 bases, with 17 bases between them. The CDR3 totals 16 residues.

The chain joins TRBV25-1 to TRBJ1-6; no definite D call. Per the germline V gene, CDR1 is MGHDK and CDR2 is SYGVNS. V gave up 1 base and J gave up 8 bases, with 12 bases separating them. There are 15 residues in the CDR3. The chain's CDR3 is CASSESSRSYSPLHF. The CDR3 DNA is TGTGCCAGCAGTGAATCCAGCAGATCATATTCACCCCTCCACTTT.

This clone was counted between two and nine times. The chain carries TRBV7-2 and TRBJ2-1; 7 nucleotides align to TRBD2. The J segment lost 3 bases and the V segment lost 2 bases, leaving 4 bases of the junction unmatched. Germline assignment: CDR1 SGHTA and CDR2 FQGNSA. The CDR3 spans 15 residues. CDR3 sequence reads: CASSLRAGYYNEQFF. CDR3 DNA sequence: TGTGCCAGCAGCTTAAGAGCGGGGTACTACAATGAGCAGTTCTTC.

This clone was counted a few times. The chain employs TRBV13 and TRBJ1-2, with 12 positions matching TRBD1. This CDR3 has 17 amino acids. Trimming at V came to 5 bases and at J to 3 bases, leaving 10 bases not matched to a gene. The germline V gene has CDR1 PRHDT and CDR2 FYEKMQ (reference sequence). The CDR3 sequence: CASSPLAGTGGDYGYTF. For the CDR3, the DNA is TGTGCCAGCAGCCCCCTTGCAGGGACAGGGGGCGACTATGGCTACACCTTC.

This clone was seen only a few times. The chain is built from TRBV4-1 and TRBJ1-6; a possible D gene is TRBD1 (5 bases). The V end was cut by 0 bases, the J end by 9 bases, with 12 bases between. The CDR3 is made up of 15 amino acids. Per the germline V gene, CDR1 is MGHRA and CDR2 is YSYEKL. The DNA for the CDR3 is TGCGCCAGCAGCCAAGACAGGGTAGCAAGTTCACCCCTCCACTTT. It translates to CASSQDRVASSPLHF.

The chain carries TRBV19 and TRBJ2-2; D remains unclear. CDR1 and CDR2 from the germline V gene are LNHDA and SQIVND (reference sequence). The V end lost 2 bases, the J end lost 8 bases, and 12 bases lay between the germline ends. This CDR3 is built from 14 residues. The CDR3 nucleotides are TGTGCCAGTAGTATAACACACTCTGAGGGGGAGCTGTTTTTT. It yields the protein CASSITHSEGELFF. The whole variable domain, filled in from reference TRBV19 and TRBJ2-2, reads DGGITQSPKYLFRKEGQNVTLSCEQNLNHDAMYWYRQDPGQGLRLIYYSQIVNDFQKGDIAEGYSVSREKKESFPLTVTSAQKNPTAFYLCASSITHSEGELFFGEGSRLTVL.

The chain couples TRBV28 to TRBJ1-2; no firm D call. This CDR3 has 13 residues. The germline V gene encodes CDR1 MDHEN and CDR2 SYDVKM. V lost 3 bases and J 6 bases, leaving 11 bases between the germline ends. CDR3 in amino acids: CASSFGERDGYTF. The CDR3 nucleotides are TGTGCCAGCAGTTTTGGGGAACGGGATGGCTACACCTTC.

This chain joins TRBV7-3 and TRBJ2-1; D is perhaps TRBD2 (5 bases). The CDR3 runs 14 residues. CDR1 SGHTA and CDR2 FQGTGA come from the germline V gene. V was trimmed by 1 base and J by 10 bases, leaving 14 bases between them. The CDR3 DNA sequence: TGTGCCAGCAGCTTAAGTAACGACCCGGGGGAGCAGTTCTTC. Translation gives CASSLSNDPGEQFF.

The V gene is TRBV11-2, the J gene TRBJ2-3; D is possibly TRBD1 (6 bases). The V and J ends lost 1 base and 2 bases respectively, with 10 bases between them. The CDR3 contains 15 residues. Germline assignment: CDR1 SGHAT and CDR2 FQNNGV. CDR3 DNA sequence: TGTGCCAGCAGCTTAGGAGGACAGTCCACAGATACGCAGTATTTT. This gives the protein CASSLGGQSTDTQYF. Full variable domain (outside the CDR3, taken from reference TRBV11-2 and TRBJ2-3): EAGVAQSPRYKIIEKRQSVAFWCNPISGHATLYWYQQILGQGPKLLIQFQNNGVVDDSQLPKDRFSAERLKGVDSTLKIQPAKLEDSAVYLCASSLGGQSTDTQYFGPGTRLTVL.

On this clone itself: Other nucleotide sequences in the sample specify the same CDR3. V usage is TRBV28 and J usage is TRBJ2-2; 10 nucleotides align to TRBD2. CDR3 length equals 15 residues. Germline V gene sequence: CDR1 MDHEN, CDR2 SYDVKM. Unmatched junction bases numbered 0, after V lost 5 bases and J lost 0 bases. CDR3 sequence: CASSLAGANTGELFF. The CDR3 DNA reads TGTGCCAGCAGTCTAGCGGGGGCGAACACCGGGGAGCTGTTTTTT.

The chain links TRBV18 to TRBJ2-3; possibly TRBD2 for D (5 bases). V lost 3 bases to trimming and J lost 4 bases, with 8 bases between them. The CDR3 extends over 13 amino acids. The germline V gene encodes CDR1 KGHSH and CDR2 LQKENI. CDR3 DNA sequence: TGTGCCAGCTCACCCGTGGAGGCAGATACGCAGTATTTT. It translates to CASSPVEADTQYF.

This clone came up a few times. This chain connects TRBV6-6 to TRBJ1-6; possible D gene TRBD1, 5 bases. This CDR3 spans 14 amino acids. CDR1 and CDR2 (germline): MNHNY, SVGAGI (reference sequence). The V gene lost 0 bases and the J gene lost 8 bases, with 8 bases spanning the gap. The chain's CDR3 is CASSYSTEYSPLHF. Here the CDR3 DNA reads TGTGCCAGCAGTTACTCGACAGAATATTCACCCCTCCACTTT.

This clone turned up a few times. This chain links TRBV7-9 with TRBJ2-4, with D perhaps matching TRBD1 (5 bases). The length of the CDR3 is 13 residues. The V end lost 3 bases, the J end lost 7 bases, and 10 bases lay between the germline ends. CDR1 is SEHNR, CDR2 FQNEAQ, per germline (reference sequence). The CDR3 region is CASSFVRDNIQYF. DNA for the CDR3: TGTGCCAGCAGCTTCGTCAGGGATAACATTCAGTACTTC.

To note about this clone: Other DNA sequences from this sample encode an identical CDR3 as well. The J gene is TRBJ1-2, the V gene TRBV19, with 9 bases that match TRBD1. The CDR3 has 13 residues. V dropped 4 bases and J dropped 8; count of bases not matched to a gene: 5. Germline CDR1 LNHDA, CDR2 SQIVND (reference sequence). The chain's CDR3 is CASSRDRVDGYTF. Written as DNA, the CDR3 is TGTGCCAGTAGTAGGGACAGGGTAGACGGCTACACCTTC.

The chain couples TRBV7-8 to TRBJ2-2; no firm D call. Germline-derived CDR1 and CDR2 are SGHVS and FQNEAQ. V lost 2 bases, J lost 0 bases, and 10 bases lay in between. CDR3 length: 16 residues. CDR3: CASSLMRQTNTGELFF. The CDR3 region has the DNA TGTGCCAGCAGCTTAATGCGGCAGACGAACACCGGGGAGCTGTTTTTT.

V is TRBV7-9 and J is TRBJ1-2, with 7 positions matching TRBD1. CDR1 is SEHNR and CDR2 is FQNEAQ in the germline V gene (reference sequence). Losses at the gene ends were 5 bases for V and 4 bases for J; bases not matched to a gene: 7. The CDR3 is 14 amino acids. The CDR3 reads CASSKRQGSYGYTF. The DNA of the CDR3 is TGTGCCAGCAGCAAAAGACAGGGCTCCTATGGCTACACCTTC.

The chain joins TRBV2 to TRBJ1-5, with D hard to call. V dropped 5 bases and J dropped 7 bases, with 12 bases sitting between them. This CDR3 has 13 amino acids. Per germline, CDR1 SNHLY and CDR2 FYNNEI. The CDR3 region is CASSPSEGQPQHF. The CDR3 region has the DNA TGTGCCAGCAGTCCCTCGGAGGGACAGCCCCAGCATTTT.

This clone came up a few times. The chain couples TRBV19 to TRBJ2-7, with D tentatively TRBD1 (5 bases). The CDR3 totals 14 residues. Trimming took 5 bases from V and 3 from J, leaving 14 bases between them. Germline CDR1 reads LNHDA; CDR2 reads SQIVND (reference sequence). The CDR3 protein is CASSLGREGYEQYF. The DNA of the CDR3 is TGTGCCAGTAGTCTTGGCAGGGAAGGCTACGAGCAGTACTTC. The entire variable domain, with the rest obtained from reference TRBV19 and TRBJ2-7, is as follows: DGGITQSPKYLFRKEGQNVTLSCEQNLNHDAMYWYRQDPGQGLRLIYYSQIVNDFQKGDIAEGYSVSREKKESFPLTVTSAQKNPTAFYLCASSLGREGYEQYFGPGTRLTVT.

The chain is built from TRBV11-2 and TRBJ1-2; D unclear. CDR3 length: 15 residues. Germline V gives CDR1 SGHAT, CDR2 FQNNGV. Trimming left V 6 bases short and J 8 bases short, with 22 bases between. The CDR3 sequence: CASRSLGQSSGGYTF. CDR3 DNA: TGTGCCAGCAGGAGTCTAGGTCAGTCCTCCGGAGGCTACACCTTC.

This clone was counted only a few times. The chain links TRBV9 to TRBJ2-2; D is unclear. Germline-derived CDR1 and CDR2 are SGDLS and YYNGEE. V dropped 1 base and J dropped 1 base, with 8 bases sitting between them. The CDR3 runs 15 residues. The CDR3 DNA follows: TGTGCCAGCAGCGTACTCACAGAGAACACCGGGGAGCTGTTTTTT. Amino acids: CASSVLTENTGELFF.